This T cell receptor beta chain was sequenced in a study of blood T cell repertoires in COVID-19. Looking at the study overall: COVID-19 samples from acute and convalescent phases originated in the United States, Italy and Spain. Sample material is recorded as cDNA or gDNA derived from T cells, B-cell-depleted T cells, or PBMCs.

As handled by the study authors: Estimates of nucleated cell counts were drawn from the amplification of reference gene primers. Profiling relied on immunoSEQ multiplex PCR, and the TCRdb table lists in-frame clones only, not all of them. That table supplies the V and J calls and clone size; D and trimming were determined from the DNA. The sample gives approximately 100,000 clones, about 91% of which show up once; 3% to 3.5% is in the top ten. Germline values: CDR1 MGHDK, CDR2 SYGVNS. The CDR3 runs to 14 residues. J lost 5 bases, V lost 6 bases, and 8 bases had no gene match. Material for sequencing was peripheral blood. The chain carries TRBV25-1 and TRBJ2-7, with 9 positions matching TRBD1. The source is a human donor in a cohort sampled during active COVID-19. The CDR3 DNA sequence: TGTGCCAGCAGCTCCGGGACAGGGTTCAACGAGCAGTACTTC. Translating it yields CASSSGTGFNEQYF.